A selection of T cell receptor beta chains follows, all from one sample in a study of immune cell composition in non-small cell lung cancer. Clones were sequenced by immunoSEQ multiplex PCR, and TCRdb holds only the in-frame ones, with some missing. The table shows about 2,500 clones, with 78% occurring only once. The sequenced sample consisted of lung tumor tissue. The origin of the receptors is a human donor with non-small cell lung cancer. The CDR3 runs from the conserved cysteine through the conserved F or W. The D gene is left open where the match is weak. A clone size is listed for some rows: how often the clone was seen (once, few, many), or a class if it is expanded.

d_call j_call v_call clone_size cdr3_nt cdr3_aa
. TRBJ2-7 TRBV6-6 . TGTGCCAGCAGTGCCACTAGGGCGAACTACGACGAGCAGTACTTC CASSATRANYDEQYF
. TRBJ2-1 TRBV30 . TGTGCCTGGAGAAATAGTGCGTCGCAGTTCTTC CAWRNSASQFF
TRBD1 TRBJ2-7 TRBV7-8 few TGTGCCAGCAGCCCTCGGGACAGCACATACGAGCAGTACTTC CASSPRDSTYEQYF
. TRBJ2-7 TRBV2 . TGTGCCAGCAAAGGAGGGGCTGACTACGAGCAGTACTTC CASKGGADYEQYF
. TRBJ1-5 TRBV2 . TGTGCCAGCAGTGCACAGGGCTTTAGCAATCAGCCCCAGCATTTT CASSAQGFSNQPQHF
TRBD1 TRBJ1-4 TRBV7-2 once TGTGCCAGCAGCCCCGGGGACAGAAGGAATGAAAAACTGTTTTTT CASSPGDRRNEKLFF
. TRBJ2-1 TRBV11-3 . TGTGCCAGCAGCTTAGATCCGGGTGAAAACAATGAGCAGTTCTTC CASSLDPGENNEQFF
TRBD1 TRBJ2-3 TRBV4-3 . TGCGCCAGCAGCAAACAGGGGTTCGCAGATACGCAGTATTTT CASSKQGFADTQYF
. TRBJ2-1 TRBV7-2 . TGTGCCAGCAGCTTAACGGTCACAGCCAATGAGCAGTTCTTC CASSLTVTANEQFF
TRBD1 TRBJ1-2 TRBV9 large TGTGCCAGCAGCGTAGGGCAGGGGGCAATATACGGCTACACCTTC CASSVGQGAIYGYTF